Below are 27 T cell receptor beta chains sequenced from a single sample in a study of T cells after yellow fever vaccination. Each CDR3 protein gets one entry after TCRdb re-called the 5' RACE reads with MiXCR. The sample shows about 300,000 distinct CDR3 sequences, approximately 10% of them seen only once. This specimen consisted of CD4+ T cells sorted from PBMCs, obtained 5 days after the yellow fever booster vaccination. Every receptor here comes from a man between 18 and 35 years old who received the YFV17D yellow fever vaccine.

This clonotype was picked up a small number of times. Here the CDR3 reads CASSLLIGQREEQYV. CDR3 in DNA: TGTGCCAGCAGCTTGTTAATAGGACAGCGGGAAGAGCAGTACGTC. The V gene is TRBV5-5, the J gene TRBJ2-7; D possibly corresponds to TRBD2 (7 bases). The CDR3 totals 15 residues. V shed 1 base and J shed 7 bases, with 18 bases lying between them. The germline CDR1 and CDR2 sequences are SGHKS and YYEKEE (reference sequence).

This clonotype was counted at least ten times. The rearrangement uses TRBV28 and TRBJ2-5; tentatively, D is TRBD2 (7 bases). V lost 7 bases, J lost 5 bases, and 26 bases lay in between. CDR3 size: 17 residues. CDR1 is MDHEN and CDR2 is SYDVKM in the germline V gene. The CDR3 reads CASIDARLGRGGETQYF. As DNA, the CDR3 is TGTGCCAGCATTGACGCTCGTCTGGGCAGGGGAGGGGAGACCCAGTACTTC.

Ten or more counts support this clonotype. This sequence joins TRBV4-3 and TRBJ2-5; TRBD1 is a possible D gene (6 bases). Deletions cut 4 bases from V and 1 base from J, with 22 bases between. Germline V CDR1 and CDR2: LGHNA, YSLEER. The CDR3 consists of 18 residues. CDR3 sequence (DNA): TGCGCCAGCAGCCGGAGTTTTATCAGTGGCAGGGGCCAAGAGACCCAGTACTTC. As protein: CASSRSFISGRGQETQYF.

This chain connects TRBV6-6 to TRBJ1-4; 9 bases fit TRBD1. Looked up from germline, CDR1 is MNHNY and CDR2 is SVGAGI (reference sequence). The V gene end was trimmed by 11 bases and the J gene end by 8 bases; junction bases not matched to a gene: 12. This CDR3 region has 14 residues. The CDR3 region is CAVPSGTGNEKLFF. Here the CDR3 DNA reads TGTGCCGTCCCCTCCGGGACAGGGAACGAAAAACTGTTTTTT.

Many counts were recorded for this clonotype. The J gene is TRBJ2-1, the V gene TRBV10-3, with 10 bases aligning to TRBD2. Trimming removed 6 bases from V and 8 bases from J; junction bases left unmatched: 4. Germline CDR1 and CDR2: ENHRY and SYGVKD. The CDR3 totals 13 residues. The CDR3 sequence is CAIRVGTSDEQFF. Written as DNA, the CDR3 is TGTGCCATCAGGGTGGGGACTAGCGATGAGCAGTTCTTC.

This clonotype was counted a few times. The chain carries TRBV14 and TRBJ1-1, with a tentative D call TRBD1 (5 bases). The CDR3 is 15 amino acids. Trimming removed 1 base at V and 2 bases at J, with 11 bases between. Germline V gene data show CDR1 as SGHDN and CDR2 as FVKESK. The CDR3 here is CASSQGSGGNTEAFF. The CDR3 region has the DNA TGTGCCAGCAGCCAAGGAAGCGGGGGAAACACTGAAGCTTTCTTT.

This chain joins TRBV4-1 and TRBJ1-3; maybe TRBD1 (5 bases). Trimming stripped 4 bases from V and 6 bases from J, with 25 bases between. Germline V gene data show CDR1 as MGHRA and CDR2 as YSYEKL. The CDR3 covers 18 residues. The DNA for the CDR3 is TGCGCCAGCAGCCTCCTACCTCCGGGACTGATCCCTCAAAACACCATATATTTT. Amino acid sequence: CASSLLPPGLIPQNTIYF.

This clonotype was counted between two and nine times. The chain employs TRBV6-5 and TRBJ2-5; D perhaps matches TRBD1 (6 bases). This CDR3 contains 13 residues. The germline gives CDR1 MNHEY, CDR2 SVGAGI. The germline V and J ends were trimmed by 7 bases and 5 bases, with 14 bases remaining between them. CDR3 bases: TGTGCCAGCACAGGGGTCGGCCTGGAGACCCAGTACTTC. This sequence encodes CASTGVGLETQYF.

V gene TRBV9 combines with J gene TRBJ2-5, with D possibly matching TRBD2 (5 bases). This CDR3 has 11 amino acids. Trimming pared 3 bases from V and 8 bases from J, leaving 8 bases between. Germline lookup yields CDR1 SGDLS and CDR2 YYNGEE. CDR3 amino acids: CASSAEGTQYF. The CDR3 region has the DNA TGTGCCAGCAGCGCCGAGGGAACCCAGTACTTC.

V usage is TRBV4-2 and J usage is TRBJ2-7, with a tentative D call TRBD1 (6 bases). V lost 6 bases, J lost 0 bases, and 9 bases lay in between. CDR3 length equals 13 residues. Looked up from germline, CDR1 is LGHNA and CDR2 is YNFKEQ. The CDR3 DNA reads as TGTGCCAGCAGTCAGGGGAGCTCCTACGAGCAGTACTTC. Translation: CASSQGSSYEQYF.

This clonotype has a handful of counts. This chain uses TRBV5-4 with TRBJ2-7, with D perhaps matching TRBD1 (6 bases). Per the germline V gene, CDR1 is SGHNT and CDR2 is YYREEE (reference sequence). The V gene lost 0 bases and the J gene lost 3 bases, with 10 bases spanning the gap. This CDR3 comprises 14 residues. The chain's CDR3 is CASSLDRAFYEQYF. The CDR3, as DNA: TGTGCCAGCAGCTTGGACAGGGCGTTCTACGAGCAGTACTTC.

This clonotype occurred a few times. This rearrangement joins TRBV6-5 to TRBJ2-2; D unclear. The CDR3 is 15 residues long. Per germline, CDR1 MNHEY and CDR2 SVGAGI. Trimming left V 7 bases short and J 6 bases short, with 18 bases between. CDR3 bases: TGTGCCAGCACCTCCTTTGGTGACTTACCCGGGGAGCTGTTTTTT. Its protein is CASTSFGDLPGELFF.

This clonotype was found many times. The chain combines TRBV20-1 with TRBJ2-7; D might be TRBD2 (7 bases). Germline V gives CDR1 DFQATT, CDR2 SNEGSKA (reference sequence). V dropped 0 bases and J dropped 6 bases, with 18 bases sitting between them. CDR3 length equals 15 residues. The CDR3 spells CSARDPLGGPSEQYF. DNA of the CDR3: TGCAGTGCTAGAGACCCACTGGGGGGGCCCAGCGAGCAGTACTTC.

This clonotype was seen more than once but under ten times. This chain joins TRBV6-6 and TRBJ1-2; D is ambiguous. Trimming pared 4 bases from V and 8 bases from J, leaving 20 bases between. This CDR3 contains 15 residues. In germline, CDR1 is MNHNY, CDR2 SVGAGI (reference sequence). DNA of the CDR3: TGTGCCAGCAGTTCTCGGGCCCCCAGCTCTGGGGGCTACACCTTC. Its protein is CASSSRAPSSGGYTF.

This clonotype has more than one count but fewer than ten. The rearrangement uses TRBV25-1 and TRBJ2-1, with TRBD2 matching 10 bases. The CDR3 sequence is 14 residues long. With 7 bases clipped from V and 6 bases from J, the junction kept 6 bases outside the gene matches. Germline CDR1 and CDR2: MGHDK and SYGVNS. The CDR3 bases are TGTGCCAGCACTATTAGCGGGGGGACCAATGAGCAGTTCTTC. Residues: CASTISGGTNEQFF.

This clonotype was seen only a few times. The V call is TRBV7-7, the J call TRBJ1-2, with TRBD1 as a possible D gene (6 bases). There are 13 residues in the CDR3. V dropped 5 bases and J dropped 8 bases, with 15 bases sitting between them. The germline V gene encodes CDR1 SSHAT and CDR2 FNYEAQ (reference sequence). The CDR3 bases are TGTGCCAGCAGCGGCCGACTACAGGGAGGCTACACCTTC. Its protein product is CASSGRLQGGYTF.

This chain uses TRBV7-9 with TRBJ2-3; tentatively, D is TRBD1 (5 bases). Trimming took off 5 bases at V and 2 bases at J, with 17 bases between the two ends. Germline assignment: CDR1 SEHNR and CDR2 FQNEAQ (reference sequence). The CDR3 runs to 16 residues. CDR3 region: CASSPGGQAFTDTQYF. The CDR3 region has the DNA TGTGCCAGCAGCCCGGGCGGACAAGCGTTCACAGATACGCAGTATTTT.

There are many counts of this clonotype. This rearrangement joins TRBV6-2 or TRBV6-3 to TRBJ2-7; TRBD1 might be the D (6 bases). The CDR3 loop spans 14 amino acids. The germline CDR1 and CDR2 sequences are MNHEY and SVGEGT. V lost 8 bases and J 3 bases, leaving 17 bases between the germline ends. The CDR3 nucleotides read TGTGCCAGCGAGCAACAGGGCCGTGGCTACGAGCAGTACTTC. It encodes CASEQQGRGYEQYF.

The table lists this clonotype with a few counts. This chain uses TRBV7-8 with TRBJ2-7; 10 bases are shared with TRBD1. V dropped 3 bases and J dropped 4; count of bases not matched to a gene: 3. CDR1 SGHVS and CDR2 FQNEAQ come from the germline V gene. The CDR3 length is 14 residues. This chain's CDR3 is CASSLTGGGYEQYF. For the CDR3, the DNA is TGTGCCAGCAGCTTGACAGGGGGCGGGTACGAGCAGTACTTC.

V gene TRBV12-3 or TRBV12-4 combines with J gene TRBJ2-2; D is possibly TRBD2 (6 bases). CDR3 length: 14 amino acids. The ends were cut back, 2 bases at V and 6 bases at J, with 10 bases in the middle. CDR3 sequence (DNA): TGTGCCAGCAGTTTAATATGGGGGGCCGGGGAGCTGTTTTTT. This gives the protein CASSLIWGAGELFF.

V usage is TRBV21-1 and J usage is TRBJ1-5; the listed D gene, TRBD1, was not tested against the DNA. TRBV21-1 constitutes a pseudogene. The CDR3 has 16 amino acids. This chain's CDR3 is CASSKGTGDVCQPQHF. The CDR3 DNA is TGTGCCAGCAGCAAAGGGACAGGGGACGTATGTCAGCCCCAGCATTTT.

This clonotype showed up many times. CDR3 region: CASSGPPAYYGYTF. The CDR3 bases are TGTGCCAGCAGCGGGCCCCCTGCTTACTATGGCTACACCTTC. The chain links TRBV5-4 to TRBJ1-2, with no clear D. CDR3 length equals 14 residues. Germline assignment: CDR1 SGHNT and CDR2 YYREEE (reference sequence). V shed 4 bases and J shed 3 bases, with 13 bases lying between them.

This clonotype was counted a few times. The chain joins TRBV7-2 to TRBJ1-1; no clear D gene. V was pared by 5 bases and J by 7 bases, with 14 bases between. From germline, CDR1 is SGHTA and CDR2 FQGNSA. This CDR3 spans 13 amino acids. The CDR3 reads CASSPPGAGEAFF. The CDR3 DNA sequence: TGTGCCAGCAGCCCCCCAGGAGCGGGTGAAGCTTTCTTT.

This clonotype was observed many times. This chain uses TRBV3-1 with TRBJ1-5; D remains unclear. Trimming stripped 1 base from V and 3 bases from J, with 10 bases between. The germline CDR1 and CDR2 sequences are LGHDT and YNNKEL (reference sequence). The CDR3 covers 15 residues. For the CDR3, the DNA is TGTGCCAGCAGCCAAGTTGCGGGAAACAATCAGCCCCAGCATTTT. This codes for CASSQVAGNNQPQHF.

This clonotype was detected a few times. The rearrangement joins TRBV10-1 to TRBJ2-7; D is possibly TRBD1 (6 bases). With 4 bases removed from V and 7 bases from J, the gap between germline ends came to 20 bases. Per germline, CDR1 WNHNN and CDR2 SYGVQD (reference sequence). The CDR3 totals 15 residues. The CDR3 region has the DNA TGCGCCAGCAGTGGCCCCGGGACATCGAAGGGGGAGCAGTACTTC. Protein product: CASSGPGTSKGEQYF.

This clonotype was counted many times. The chain is built from TRBV28 and TRBJ1-5; D is uncertain. CDR1 and CDR2 from the germline V gene are MDHEN and SYDVKM. With 7 bases removed from V and 2 bases from J, the gap between germline ends came to 15 bases. The CDR3 runs 15 residues. The CDR3 region has the DNA TGTGCCAGCACCTCGGGAATGGAGGGCAATCAGCCCCAGCATTTT. Translated: CASTSGMEGNQPQHF.

This rearrangement joins TRBV6-5 to TRBJ1-5; weak D call: TRBD1 (5 bases). The CDR3 spans 17 residues. In germline, CDR1 is MNHEY, CDR2 SVGAGI. With 0 bases removed from V and 0 bases from J, the gap between germline ends came to 12 bases. CDR3 region: CASSYSFGGLSNQPQHF. CDR3 nucleotides: TGTGCCAGCAGTTACTCGTTTGGGGGACTTAGCAATCAGCCCCAGCATTTT.